The following is a TCR beta chain sequence with its context. Only one count was recorded for this clone. Which antigen it targets is not known. Base quality data are lacking; no much larger clone is found one base away. Sequencing of the TRB variable region was done with the immunoSEQ hsTCRB v3.0 assay at survey level resolution. A depth of 40,000-50,000 T-cell genomes per sample was targeted for TRB sequencing. Pooled TRB libraries were sequenced on an Illumina MiSeq with a v3 150-cycle kit. Concerning the study's data processing: Repertoire analysis was run in R within a reproducible Nextflow workflow that covered QC, data transformation and analysis. LymphoSeq2, an R package for exploring AIRR-Seq data, was used to implement the custom analyses. A handful of samples that yielded fewer than 5000 total TRB sequences were excluded, so that approximately 200 HIV repertoires were analyzed. Among the approximately 190 retained HIV repertoires, more than 55 were collected before ART initiation and some 130 after ART initiation. Repertoires were downsampled to 5000 TRB nucleotide sequences, and summary statistics were averaged over 100 downsampling iterations. The analysis kept only TRB sequences whose CDR3 regions were at least seven amino acids long. Diversity was assessed using a clonality score derived from Shannon entropy and using the Gini coefficient. Repertoire networks linked the top 5000 CDR3 amino acid sequences whenever two sequences differed by an edit distance of one. For TRB CDR3 amino acid sequences, GLIPH2 was used to predict antigen specificity groups and MHC restriction. To flag known CMV, EBV, HIV or tissue antigen associations, CDR3 amino acid sequences were matched against VDJdb and McPAS-TCR. Pre-ART, post-ART and control groups were compared with Wilcoxon signed-rank tests and Holm-Bonferroni correction. Held by TCRdb, this immuneACCESS table contains in-frame sequences only and omits some clones. Under half of the omission traces to an unresolved V gene where checked; the cause of the rest is unknown. V and J calls and clone size come straight from that table; D and trimming were deduced from the DNA. For this sample the table gives about 25,000 clones, of which about 86% were detected only once. The leading ten clones occupy 16% of the sample.

This record belongs to a study of long-term antiretroviral therapy in people with HIV (dated by TCRdb to between 2022 and 2023). For context, the study as a whole: The earliest samples were collected about a decade before the 2015 WHO recommendation for immediate ART, when ART was typically delayed until CD4 counts fell. No cross-contamination during QIAcube processing was shown when test extractions of a monoclonal T-cell line were performed alongside roughly 30 polyclonal samples. A total of 150 to 200 cryopreserved PBMC samples were contributed to the cohort by 30 adults with confirmed HIV infection, with samples collected serially over a mean of about 6 years (range 1-12). Among the 30 or so participants with HIV, eleven were female. A retrospective serial study tested whether changes in peripheral blood TRB repertoire composition and diversity were associated with ART initiation and durable HIV suppression.

From a lookup of the germline V gene, CDR1 and CDR2 are SGDLS and YYNGEE. V is reduced by 4 bases and J by 7 bases, leaving a spacing of 15 bases between them. The CDR3 goes from the cysteine to the phenylalanine over 14 residues. Left in the record is the CDR3 DNA by itself, 42 bases read in frame from the first base. Paper-wide results and their limitations: Because pre-ART samples had limited cell numbers, profiling was done on unsorted PBMC rather than on sorted CD4+ and CD8+ T cells. Owing to limited PBMC availability, only the TCR beta chain was sequenced, without alpha chain pairing. Narrower CDR3 length ranges were observed in HIV repertoires than in controls, and an antigen-experienced repertoire with only a slight naive shift after ART was suggested by the network structure. The samples span the years 2004 to 2017, and the ART regimens used may be less effective than current regimens. A significant increase in TRB diversity was found to be associated with ART initiation, although TRB diversity was observed to remain significantly below that of transplant donor controls even after long-term ART. At every time point, the repertoire was dominated by expanded TRB clones first identified before ART initiation, although this dominance fluctuated and, in many PLHIV, declined after ART. Inferences about post-ART repertoire changes are limited because no data were available on ART adherence, viral resistance or therapy changes.

Participants were included only if at least one PBMC sample before ART initiation and at least two post-ART samples were available. Every participant with HIV received treatment in the United States of America. Before DNA extraction, cryopreserved samples of roughly 1-11 million PBMC were thawed and then washed. At the time of the earliest PBMC sample, participants with HIV were aged between roughly 20 and 55 years. PBMC samples were contributed by each participant from 1-4 timepoints before ART initiation and 2-8 timepoints after ART initiation, with a median of 7 samples. For every participant, serial HIV viral load, CD4+ T-cell count, ART history and demographic data were obtained. Genomic DNA was extracted from unsorted PBMC with a Qiagen kit on a QIAcube, processed in batches of 12 samples.

This chain is built from TRBV9 and TRBJ2-1; the D segment could be TRBD2, given 5 matching bases. This TCR came from a woman younger than 30 with HIV. The specimen comprised unsorted PBMCs, sampled at the start of antiretroviral therapy, before treatment. The CDR3 protein: CASSPPSGFNEQFF. The DNA sequence is TGTGCCAGCAGCCCCCCGTCGGGATTTAATGAGCAGTTCTTC. With all but the CDR3 taken from the reference TRBV9 and TRBJ2-1 genes, the full variable domain is: DSGVTQTPKHLITATGQRVTLRCSPRSGDLSVYWYQQSLDQGLQFLIQYYNGEERAKGNILERFSAQQFPDLHSELNLSSLELGDSALYFCASSPPSGFNEQFFGPGTRLTVL.